A selection of T cell receptor beta chains follows, all from one sample in a study of immune cell composition in non-small cell lung cancer. Assay: immunoSEQ multiplex PCR; the TCRdb copy retains only in-frame clones and omits some. The sample has more than 14,000 clones, around 63% seen once. The specimen was lung tumor tissue. The receptors here all came from a human donor with non-small cell lung cancer. The CDR3 runs from the conserved cysteine through the conserved F or W.

TRBV5-1	TRBJ2-1	CASSSSSVPNNEQFF
TRBV15	TRBJ1-1	CATSRIPRGNTEAFF
TRBV6-5	TRBJ2-2	CASSYVTGVSGELFF
TRBV5-4	TRBJ1-1	CASSSRNTEAFF
TRBV9	TRBJ2-3	CASSVGTTHTQYF
TRBV7-2	TRBJ1-2	CASSLFREGGYTF
TRBV7-2	TRBJ1-2	CASSLDGQGPLYGYTF
TRBV11-2	TRBJ1-2	CASSQTGGRSGYGYTF
TRBV6-5	TRBJ1-5	CAAGTGDSNQPQHF
TRBV12-5	TRBJ2-1	CASGLGQGALNEQFF
TRBV7-2	TRBJ2-2	CASSWGENIAGELFF
TRBV29-1	TRBJ1-4	CSVGGPDSTTNEKLFF
TRBV5-1	TRBJ1-5	CASSVTGTVNQPQHF
TRBV6-5	TRBJ2-5	CASQTGAETQYF
TRBV28	TRBJ1-1	CASSLGGRVSTEAFF
TRBV25-1	TRBJ2-1	CASSWDRDLNEQFF
TRBV2	TRBJ2-5	CAGGARDTQETQYF
TRBV5-5	TRBJ2-2	CASSPRGGRDTGELFF
TRBV6-1	TRBJ2-1	CASSESVNWGPTIHEQFF
TRBV5-1	TRBJ2-5	CASSSEIYGFQETQYF
TRBV5-1	TRBJ2-3	CASSTLGGDTDTQYF
TRBV30	TRBJ1-1	CAWSGQGAEAFF
TRBV6-5	TRBJ1-2	CASNSPGDYGYTF
TRBV14	TRBJ1-1	CASSQARDMGAFF
TRBV5-8	TRBJ2-1	CASSLGQGTYNEQFF
TRBV9	TRBJ1-1	CASSVEAGRNTEAFF
TRBV29-1	TRBJ1-6	CSVGQGQNSPLHF
TRBV9	TRBJ1-2	CASTESPGIGYGYTF
TRBV13	TRBJ2-7	CASTIGTGKRQYF
TRBV5-3	TRBJ2-7	CARSLEGRGSYEQYF
TRBV6-5	TRBJ1-1	CASSYPLPGGSTEAFF
TRBV18	TRBJ2-1	CASSPTATSGRYNEQFF
TRBV27	TRBJ2-1	CASKNQGNEQFF
TRBV7-9	TRBJ2-5	CASSSGDTKQETQYF
TRBV2	TRBJ2-1	CASSEQGANNEQFF
TRBV5-1	TRBJ1-1	CASSSSGSFTRAFF
TRBV7-2	TRBJ2-2	CASSREAGELFF
TRBV18	TRBJ2-5	CASSPRRDVETQYF
TRBV4-3	TRBJ2-5	CASSQVQGVQYF
TRBV18	TRBJ1-5	CASSRDDRDQPQHF
TRBV29-1	TRBJ1-1	CSVNLSPGTLNTEAFF
TRBV5-5	TRBJ1-4	CASSSTRSGMILEKLFF
TRBV4-1	TRBJ2-2	CASSQGDLLTGELFF
TRBV7-3	TRBJ1-1	CASSQDRGLFMNTEAFF
TRBV5-4	TRBJ1-2	CASSLGQGSSSGYTF
TRBV19	TRBJ1-1	CASSGNRGTEAFF
TRBV29-1	TRBJ2-3	CSVLQGADTQYF
TRBV5-4	TRBJ1-2	CASSLVGGLPGGYTF
TRBV6-5	TRBJ2-3	CASSVLAGNADTQYF
TRBV4-3	TRBJ2-4	CASSQDWEAGIQYF
TRBV19	TRBJ2-1	CASSPSGGPNEQFF
TRBV5-6	TRBJ1-1	CASSSSILNTEAFF
TRBV14	TRBJ2-5	CASSHPRGARGGKTQYF
TRBV12-5	TRBJ1-4	CASGSGQGSEKLFF